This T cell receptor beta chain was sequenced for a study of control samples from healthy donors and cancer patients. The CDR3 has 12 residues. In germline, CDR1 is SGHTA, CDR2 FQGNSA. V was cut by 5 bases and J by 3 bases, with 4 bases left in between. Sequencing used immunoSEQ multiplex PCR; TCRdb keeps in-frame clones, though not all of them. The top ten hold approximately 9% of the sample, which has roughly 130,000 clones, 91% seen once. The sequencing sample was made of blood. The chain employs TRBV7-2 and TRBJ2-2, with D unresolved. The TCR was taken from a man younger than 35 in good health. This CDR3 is CASSQYTGELFF. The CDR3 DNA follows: TGTGCCAGCAGCCAGTACACCGGGGAGCTGTTTTTT.